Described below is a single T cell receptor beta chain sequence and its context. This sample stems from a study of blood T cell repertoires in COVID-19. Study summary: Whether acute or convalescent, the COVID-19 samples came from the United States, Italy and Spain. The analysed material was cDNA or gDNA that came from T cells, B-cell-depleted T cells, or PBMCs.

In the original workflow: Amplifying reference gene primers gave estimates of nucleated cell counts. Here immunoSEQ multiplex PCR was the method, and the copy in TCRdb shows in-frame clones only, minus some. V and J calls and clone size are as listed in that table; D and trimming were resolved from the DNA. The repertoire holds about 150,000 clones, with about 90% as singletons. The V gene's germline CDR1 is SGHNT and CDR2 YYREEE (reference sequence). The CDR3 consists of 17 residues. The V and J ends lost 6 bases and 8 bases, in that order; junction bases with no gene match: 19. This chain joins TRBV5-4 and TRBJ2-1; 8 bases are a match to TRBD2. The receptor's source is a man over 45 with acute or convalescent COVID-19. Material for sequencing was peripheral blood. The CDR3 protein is CASTNRGGTTLIYEQFF. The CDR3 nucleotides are TGTGCCAGCACCAACCGGGGGGGGACTACCTTGATCTATGAGCAGTTCTTC.